The T cell receptor beta chain described here comes from a study of T-cell reconstitution after alpha-beta-depleted transplantation in children. Construction of the TCRbeta library involved unique molecular identifiers. Using its own MiXCR run on the PCR reads, TCRdb lists one record per CDR3 protein. Here the sample spans some 520,000 distinct CDR3 sequences, over 25% being singletons. This CDR3 spans 14 amino acids. Germline V gene data show CDR1 as LNHNV and CDR2 as YYDKDF (reference sequence). Trimming cost V 1 base and J 4 bases, with 11 bases left between them. The clonotype comes from a human donor who donated a stem cell graft to a child with aplastic anemia. This chain links TRBV15 with TRBJ2-7; TRBD2 is a possible D gene (6 bases). The specimen comprised PBMCs from the stem cell graft donor, sampled from the stem cell graft. The CDR3 nucleotides are TGTGCCACCAGCAGAGCCGGGGGACTTTACGAGCAGTACTTC. The encoded protein is CATSRAGGLYEQYF. Supplemented by reference TRBV15 and TRBJ2-7, the full variable domain reads DAMVIQNPRYQVTQFGKPVTLSCSQTLNHNVMYWYQQKSSQAPKLLFHYYDKDFNNEADTPDNFQSRRPNTSFCFLDIRSPGLGDTAMYLCATSRAGGLYEQYFGPGTRLTVT.